The 29 T cell receptor beta chains below all came from one sample that was sequenced in a study of blood T cell repertoires in COVID-19. Measured with immunoSEQ multiplex PCR; TCRdb has only the in-frame clones, and not every one. Counted here are around 70,000 clones, 80% to 90% occurring once; the ten biggest clones make up about 0.56%. The source material was peripheral blood. The receptors come from a man between 60 and 70 years old with acute or convalescent COVID-19.

V and J are TRBV7-8 and TRBJ1-1; 12 nucleotides match TRBD1. The CDR3 loop spans 15 amino acids. V gave up 5 bases and J gave up 5 bases; unmatched junction bases: 6. Germline assignment: CDR1 SGHVS and CDR2 FQNEAQ. The CDR3 DNA follows: TGTGCCAGCAGCCCCGGGACAGGGGGCCGAACTGAAGCTTTCTTT. Encoded protein: CASSPGTGGRTEAFF.

The rearrangement joins TRBV5-6 to TRBJ2-2; D remains unclear. Germline V lookup: CDR1 SGHDT, CDR2 YYEEEE. The CDR3 spans 13 residues. V was cut by 6 bases and J by 4 bases, with 10 bases left in between. The CDR3 bases are TGTGCCAGCAAAATTTCGGTCACCGGGGAGCTGTTTTTT. This sequence encodes CASKISVTGELFF.

The chain joins TRBV19 to TRBJ2-2; 10 nucleotides match TRBD1. Germline-derived CDR1 and CDR2 are LNHDA and SQIVND (reference sequence). J was trimmed by 0 bases and V by 3 bases; bases with no gene match: 7. CDR3 length equals 18 residues. CDR3 loop: CASSILRQGASNTGELFF. CDR3 bases: TGTGCCAGTAGTATCCTTCGACAGGGGGCTTCGAACACCGGGGAGCTGTTTTTT.

The V call is TRBV5-1, the J call TRBJ1-2; D gene unclear. Germline loops: CDR1 SGHRS, CDR2 YFSETQ. The CDR3 has 12 residues. Trimming pared 5 bases from V and 2 bases from J, leaving 7 bases between. The CDR3 protein is CASSPLNYGYTF. DNA of the CDR3: TGCGCCAGCAGTCCCTTGAACTATGGCTACACCTTC. The variable domain in full, completed from reference TRBV5-1 and TRBJ1-2, reads KAGVTQTPRYLIKTRGQQVTLSCSPISGHRSVSWYQQTPGQGLQFLFEYFSETQRNKGNFPGRFSGRQFSNSRSEMNVSTLELGDSALYLCASSPLNYGYTFGSGTRLTVV.

The chain is built from TRBV19 and TRBJ2-7, with D possibly matching TRBD2 (6 bases). V was shortened by 8 bases and J by 2 bases, with 7 bases between the two germline ends. Germline CDR1 and CDR2: LNHDA and SQIVND (reference sequence). The length of the CDR3 is 11 residues. CDR3 protein: CASAGTYEQYF. Here the CDR3 DNA reads TGTGCCAGTGCGGGAACCTACGAGCAGTACTTC.

The V gene is TRBV5-8, the J gene TRBJ2-7; D is perhaps TRBD1 (7 bases). With 2 bases removed from V and 6 bases from J, the gap between germline ends came to 27 bases. The CDR3 is 18 amino acids. Germline V lookup: CDR1 SGHTS, CDR2 YDEGEE. Here the CDR3 reads CASSFKGPGGPLTIEQYF. The CDR3 bases are TGTGCCAGCAGCTTCAAAGGGCCAGGGGGGCCTCTTACTATCGAGCAGTACTTC.

The gene calls are TRBV7-8 and TRBJ2-7, with D perhaps matching TRBD1 (6 bases). The CDR3 consists of 12 residues. V dropped 2 bases and J dropped 4 bases, with 6 bases sitting between them. CDR1 and CDR2 from the germline V gene are SGHVS and FQNEAQ. CDR3: CASSLTGYEQYF. CDR3 bases: TGTGCCAGCAGCTTAACAGGGTACGAGCAGTACTTC.

The V and J genes are TRBV24-1 and TRBJ2-5; TRBD2 is a possible D gene (5 bases). This CDR3 spans 16 amino acids. Germline V gene sequence: CDR1 KGHDR, CDR2 SFDVKD. The V end lost 3 bases, the J end lost 1 base, and 14 bases lay between the germline ends. CDR3 coding DNA: TGTGCCACCAGTGATGCCGCGGCCGGGATCCAAGAGACCCAGTACTTC. Translating it yields CATSDAAAGIQETQYF.

This clone was observed a single time. The rearrangement uses TRBV20-1 and TRBJ1-4; TRBD1 agrees at 9 bases. The CDR3 has 12 amino acids. In germline, CDR1 is DFQATT, CDR2 SNEGSKA (reference sequence). Unmatched junction bases numbered 4, after V lost 3 bases and J lost 11 bases. The CDR3 loop reads CSASVDRGKLFF. CDR3 in DNA: TGCAGTGCTAGTGTCGACAGGGGGAAACTGTTTTTT.

This chain links TRBV6-6 with TRBJ2-3, with 8 positions matching TRBD1. The CDR3 extends over 16 amino acids. Trimming took 2 bases from V and 5 from J; bases not matched to a gene: 9. Germline-derived CDR1 and CDR2 are MNHNY and SVGAGI (reference sequence). The CDR3 DNA is TGTGCCAGCAGTTACCCCCCAGGGGGCTGGGAAGATACGCAGTATTTT. Translating it yields CASSYPPGGWEDTQYF.

The chain joins TRBV10-3 to TRBJ2-2; 9 bases are a match to TRBD2. Germline V CDR1 and CDR2: ENHRY, SYGVKD. CDR3 size: 22 residues. Trimming removed 4 bases from V and 3 bases from J; junction bases left unmatched: 24. The CDR3 sequence is CAISGQNQEGGGRALDTGELFF. Here the CDR3 DNA reads TGTGCCATCAGTGGCCAAAATCAAGAGGGAGGCGGGAGGGCCCTCGACACCGGGGAGCTGTTTTTT.

A few counts support this clone. The V gene is TRBV6-5, the J gene TRBJ1-5, with D possibly matching TRBD1 (6 bases). The CDR3 sequence is 13 residues long. Trimming took off 10 bases at V and 2 bases at J, with 12 bases between the two ends. Germline V gives CDR1 MNHEY, CDR2 SVGAGI. CDR3 DNA sequence: TGTGCCACCCACAGGGATGGCAATCAGCCCCAGCATTTT. Translating gives CATHRDGNQPQHF.

The chain carries TRBV6-4 and TRBJ1-2, with 10 positions matching TRBD1. Germline CDR1 and CDR2: MRHNA and SNTAGT. Losses at the gene ends were 8 bases for V and 14 bases for J; bases not matched to a gene: 14. The CDR3 extends over 13 amino acids. For the CDR3, the DNA is TGTGCCAGCGCACCGGGACAGGGGCTGGGTCGTACCTTC. Its protein is CASAPGQGLGRTF.

The genes are TRBV6-5 and TRBJ1-2; D may be TRBD1 (6 bases). CDR1 and CDR2 (germline): MNHEY, SVGAGI. This CDR3 contains 14 residues. The germline V and J ends were trimmed by 8 bases and 5 bases, with 18 bases remaining between them. The CDR3, as DNA: TGTGCCAGCGGGCCAGGGGAGTTTGCTTATGGCTACACCTTC. Translating gives CASGPGEFAYGYTF.

The J gene is TRBJ1-2, the V gene TRBV5-1; no reliable D call. This CDR3 is 14 amino acids long. V was cut by 0 bases and J by 2 bases, with 8 bases left in between. Germline-derived CDR1 and CDR2 are SGHRS and YFSETQ. CDR3 DNA sequence: TGCGCCAGCAGCTTGGACTCGCGAAACTATGGCTACACCTTC. This encodes CASSLDSRNYGYTF.

The J gene is TRBJ2-3, the V gene TRBV19, with D possibly matching TRBD2 (5 bases). V was shortened by 9 bases and J by 0 bases, with 16 bases between the two germline ends. The CDR3 extends over 15 amino acids. Germline CDR1 and CDR2: LNHDA and SQIVND (reference sequence). CDR3 sequence reads: CASASGRTSTDTQYF. The CDR3 nucleotides read TGTGCCAGCGCATCCGGACGGACTAGCACAGATACGCAGTATTTT.

The J gene is TRBJ2-6, the V gene TRBV29-1, with D perhaps TRBD2 (6 bases). This CDR3 has 15 amino acids. Germline CDR1 SQVTM, CDR2 ANQGSEA. Trimming removed 8 bases from V and 1 base from J, with 15 bases in between. The CDR3 nucleotides read TGCAGCACAAGCAACCGGGGGTCTGGGGCCAACGTCCTGACTTTC. Its protein product is CSTSNRGSGANVLTF. The complete variable domain, with remaining parts taken from reference TRBV29-1 and TRBJ2-6, reads SAVISQKPSRDICQRGTSLTIQCQVDSQVTMMFWYRQQPGQSLTLIATANQGSEATYESGFVIDKFPISRPNLTFSTLTVSNMSPEDSSIYLCSTSNRGSGANVLTFGAGSRLTVL.

The V call is TRBV7-2, the J call TRBJ1-5, with D possibly matching TRBD1 (5 bases). The CDR3 length is 16 residues. CDR1 is SGHTA, CDR2 FQGNSA, per germline. V was cut by 1 base and J by 6 bases, with 16 bases left in between. The CDR3 region has the DNA TGTGCCAGCAGCTTAGATCGCCGGTCCGGGGGTCAGCCCCAGCATTTT. It codes for CASSLDRRSGGQPQHF.

The rearrangement links TRBV7-8 to TRBJ2-2; no definite D call. V shed 3 bases and J shed 9 bases, with 14 bases lying between them. This CDR3 contains 14 residues. Germline CDR1 and CDR2: SGHVS and FQNEAQ. The CDR3 here is CASSFSITSRELFF. As DNA, the CDR3 is TGTGCCAGCAGCTTCTCTATTACGTCCCGGGAGCTGTTTTTT.

The rearrangement links TRBV14 to TRBJ2-4; possibly TRBD2 for D (6 bases). From germline, CDR1 is SGHDN and CDR2 FVKESK. The CDR3 totals 16 residues. Trimming shortened V by 0 bases and J by 9 bases, and 18 bases separated the two germline ends. The CDR3 bases are TGTGCCAGCAGCCAAGATCGGAAACTAGACGGGAGCATTCAGTACTTC. This encodes CASSQDRKLDGSIQYF.

The chain employs TRBV5-8 and TRBJ1-3; D ambiguous. In germline, CDR1 is SGHTS, CDR2 YDEGEE. The V gene lost 4 bases and the J gene lost 0 bases, with 14 bases spanning the gap. The CDR3 covers 16 residues. The CDR3 nucleotides are TGTGCCAGCAGCGTACGTGGGAGCTTCTCTGGAAACACCATATATTTT. Its translation is CASSVRGSFSGNTIYF.

The rearrangement links TRBV5-4 to TRBJ1-6, with a possible D match to TRBD1 (6 bases). The CDR3 contains 14 residues. Per germline, CDR1 SGHNT and CDR2 YYREEE (reference sequence). Trimming removed 3 bases at V and 6 bases at J, with 10 bases between. CDR3 sequence reads: CASSWNRVNSPLHF. CDR3 in DNA: TGTGCCAGCAGCTGGAACAGGGTTAATTCACCCCTCCACTTT.

Only a few counts were recorded for this clone. V gene TRBV7-9 combines with J gene TRBJ1-4; 7 bases match TRBD1. Germline V gene lookup returns CDR1 SEHNR and CDR2 FQNEAQ (reference sequence). CDR3 length equals 14 residues. The ends lost 5 bases at V and 5 bases at J; junction bases unmatched: 5. This CDR3 is CASSPTDRNEKLFF. Written as DNA, the CDR3 is TGTGCCAGCAGCCCAACGGACAGGAATGAAAAACTGTTTTTT.

The rearrangement joins TRBV30 to TRBJ1-2; no firm D call. V shed 0 bases and J shed 7 bases, with 15 bases lying between them. Germline values: CDR1 GTSNPN, CDR2 SVGIG (reference sequence). CDR3 length: 14 amino acids. The CDR3 sequence is CAWSVQRGVSGYTF. In DNA, the CDR3 is TGTGCCTGGAGTGTACAACGGGGTGTTAGTGGCTACACCTTC.

The V gene is TRBV27, the J gene TRBJ1-1, with TRBD1 as a possible D gene (5 bases). Per the germline V gene, CDR1 is MNHEY and CDR2 is SMNVEV (reference sequence). V shed 10 bases and J shed 5 bases, with 17 bases lying between them. The CDR3 has 13 amino acids. CDR3 in DNA: TGTGCCACCCAAATTGGGGGGTATACTGAAGCTTTCTTT. It specifies CATQIGGYTEAFF.

The genes are TRBV5-6 and TRBJ2-5; 11 bases align to TRBD1. The V segment lost 2 bases and the J segment 5 bases; nucleotides outside the gene matches: 5. Germline V gene sequence: CDR1 SGHDT, CDR2 YYEEEE. The CDR3 consists of 15 residues. The CDR3 nucleotides read TGTGCCAGCAGCTTCGGGACAGGGGGATTCGAGACCCAGTACTTC. Its protein product is CASSFGTGGFETQYF.

The rearrangement links TRBV19 to TRBJ1-2, with D perhaps TRBD1 (6 bases). Germline loops: CDR1 LNHDA, CDR2 SQIVND (reference sequence). The V gene lost 7 bases and the J gene lost 4 bases, with 16 bases spanning the gap. The length of the CDR3 is 14 residues. The chain's CDR3 is CASNRDTPFYGYTF. The CDR3 DNA reads TGTGCCAGTAACCGGGACACACCGTTCTATGGCTACACCTTC. Variable domain in full (rest from reference TRBV19 and TRBJ1-2): DGGITQSPKYLFRKEGQNVTLSCEQNLNHDAMYWYRQDPGQGLRLIYYSQIVNDFQKGDIAEGYSVSREKKESFPLTVTSAQKNPTAFYLCASNRDTPFYGYTFGSGTRLTVV.

This chain joins TRBV11-2 and TRBJ1-1; TRBD1 is a possible D gene (6 bases). The CDR3 runs to 15 residues. V lost 1 base, J lost 5 bases, and 14 bases lay in between. CDR1 SGHAT and CDR2 FQNNGV come from the germline V gene. In nucleotides, the CDR3 is TGTGCCAGCAGCTTAGTGCGGGGGGCAGGTACTGAAGCTTTCTTT. This codes for CASSLVRGAGTEAFF.

The V gene is TRBV6-1, the J gene TRBJ2-7; D is ambiguous. V lost 2 bases, J lost 6 bases, and 8 bases lay in between. Germline V lookup: CDR1 MNHNS, CDR2 SASEGT. There are 12 residues in the CDR3. The CDR3 is CASSENLSEQYF. The CDR3 nucleotides read TGTGCCAGCAGTGAAAATCTAAGCGAGCAGTACTTC.